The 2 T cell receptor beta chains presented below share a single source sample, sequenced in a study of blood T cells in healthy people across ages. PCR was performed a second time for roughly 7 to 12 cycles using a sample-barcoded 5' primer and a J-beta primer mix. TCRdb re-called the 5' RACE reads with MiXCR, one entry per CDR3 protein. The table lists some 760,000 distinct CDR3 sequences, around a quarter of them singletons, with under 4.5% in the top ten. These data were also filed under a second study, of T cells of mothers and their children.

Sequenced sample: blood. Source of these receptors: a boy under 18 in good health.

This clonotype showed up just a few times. The CDR3 sequence: CSAPGQGYSPLHF. CDR3 DNA: TGCAGTGCCCCCGGACAGGGCTATTCACCCCTCCACTTT. V gene TRBV20-1 combines with J gene TRBJ1-6; the match to TRBD1 covers 8 bases. The CDR3 loop spans 13 amino acids. In germline, CDR1 is DFQATT, CDR2 SNEGSKA (reference sequence). With 6 bases clipped from V and 8 bases from J, the junction kept 6 bases outside the gene matches.

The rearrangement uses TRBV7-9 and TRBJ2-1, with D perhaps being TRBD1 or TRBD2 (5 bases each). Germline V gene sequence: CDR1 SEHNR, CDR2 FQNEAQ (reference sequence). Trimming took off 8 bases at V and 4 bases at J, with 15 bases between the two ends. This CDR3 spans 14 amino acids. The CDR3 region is CASSGQADYNEQFF. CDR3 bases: TGTGCCAGCTCCGGACAAGCGGATTACAATGAGCAGTTCTTC.